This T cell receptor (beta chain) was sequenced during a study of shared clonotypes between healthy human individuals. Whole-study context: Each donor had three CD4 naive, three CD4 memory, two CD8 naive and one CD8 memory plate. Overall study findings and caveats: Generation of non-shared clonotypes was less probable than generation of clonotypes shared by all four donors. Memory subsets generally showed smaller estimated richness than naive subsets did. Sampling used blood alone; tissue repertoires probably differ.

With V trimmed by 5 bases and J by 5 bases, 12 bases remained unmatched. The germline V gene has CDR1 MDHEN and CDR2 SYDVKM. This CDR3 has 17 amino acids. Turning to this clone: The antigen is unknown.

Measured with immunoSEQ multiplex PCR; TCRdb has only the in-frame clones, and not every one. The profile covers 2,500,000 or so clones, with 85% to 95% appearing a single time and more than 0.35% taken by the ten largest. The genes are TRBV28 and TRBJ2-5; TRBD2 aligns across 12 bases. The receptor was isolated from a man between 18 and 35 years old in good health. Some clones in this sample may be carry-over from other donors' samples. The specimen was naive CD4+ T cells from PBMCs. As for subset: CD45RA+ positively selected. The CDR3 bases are TGTGCCAGCAGTCCCGGAAGGACTAGCGGGATCGGGGAGACCCAGTACTTC. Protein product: CASSPGRTSGIGETQYF.